This T cell receptor beta chain was recovered during a study of beta chain features in type 1 diabetes. Study-level background: Regarding age, gender and cell yields, patients proved similar to healthy donors. Overall study findings and caveats: Moderate but significant shortening of TCRB CDR3s was recorded in all four CD4+ subsets from Type 1 diabetes patients. Among type 1 diabetes patients, VDJ junctions had fewer insertions and more deletions.

All of the isolated RNA was reverse transcribed, so expressed TCRB transcripts were sequenced. This table comes from immunoSEQ multiplex PCR, and its TCRdb copy is limited to in-frame clones, with some not included. The sample contains under 300,000 clones, around 24% of which appear only once. Cell sorting via CD45RO/CCR7/CD25/CD127/CD95/CD27 was performed to obtain CD4+ naive, central memory, regulatory and stem cell-like memory cells. As to this clone: Its antigen is still unknown.

The CDR3 length is 14 residues. V lost 4 bases and J 0 bases, leaving 9 bases between the germline ends. Germline CDR1 ENHRY, CDR2 SYGVKD. Material for sequencing was naive CD4+ T cells from blood. The clonotype was recovered from a woman aged 30 to 39 with type 1 diabetes. The chain recombines TRBV10-3 with TRBJ1-1; TRBD1 might be the D (5 bases). In DNA form, the CDR3 reads TGTGCCATCAGTGTAACGGACATGAACACTGAAGCTTTCTTT. Translation: CAISVTDMNTEAFF.